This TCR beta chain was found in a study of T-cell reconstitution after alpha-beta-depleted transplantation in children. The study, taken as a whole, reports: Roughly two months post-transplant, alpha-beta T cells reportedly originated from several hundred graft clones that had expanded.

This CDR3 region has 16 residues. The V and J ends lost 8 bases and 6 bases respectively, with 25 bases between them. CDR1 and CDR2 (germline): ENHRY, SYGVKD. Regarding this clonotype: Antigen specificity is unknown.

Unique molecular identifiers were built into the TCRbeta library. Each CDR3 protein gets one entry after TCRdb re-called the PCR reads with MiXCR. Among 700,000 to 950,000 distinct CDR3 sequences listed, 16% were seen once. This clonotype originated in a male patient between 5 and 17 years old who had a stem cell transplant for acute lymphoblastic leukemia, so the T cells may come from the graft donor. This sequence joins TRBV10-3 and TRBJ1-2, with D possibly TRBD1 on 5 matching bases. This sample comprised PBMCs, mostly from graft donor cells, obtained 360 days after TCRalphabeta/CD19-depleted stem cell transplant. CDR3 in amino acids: CAIGPSGTKDLNGYTF. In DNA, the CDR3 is TGTGCCATCGGACCATCCGGGACGAAGGATTTGAATGGCTACACCTTC.